The rows below give T cell receptor beta chains drawn from one sample of a study of cytomegalovirus exposure and HLA in healthy donors. Produced via immunoSEQ multiplex PCR; TCRdb's table is partial and in-frame only. The table for this sample gives about 52,000 clones. The sample comprised PBMCs. The receptors derive from a woman aged 60 to 75 in good health and CMV-seropositive. Both conserved end residues are part of each CDR3.

J,V,CDR3
TRBJ1-4,TRBV15,CATSRDLGGEKLFF
TRBJ1-5,TRBV18,CASSPGGTYSNQPQHF
TRBJ1-6,TRBV6-4,CASSDQGAGSPLHF
TRBJ1-5,TRBV2,CASRDSGGQPQHF
TRBJ1-4,TRBV5-4,CASSLRGNEKLFF
TRBJ2-2,TRBV4-2,CASSQDGIAGVTGELFF
TRBJ1-6,TRBV5-1,CASSQGGGGNSPLHF
TRBJ1-5,TRBV5-6,CASSLAGGGNQPQHF
TRBJ1-6,TRBV5-8,CASSRGTGEPLHF
TRBJ2-7,TRBV7-2,CASSGGGGHHEQYF
TRBJ2-5,TRBV4-2,CASSQERKGETQYF
TRBJ1-2,TRBV6-4,CASSDSGSPNYGYTF
TRBJ1-2,TRBV4-2,CASSQELWRRNNYGYTF
TRBJ2-7,TRBV6-6,CATKRRDYEQYF
TRBJ1-3,TRBV7-9,CASSSSLGAGNTIYF
TRBJ1-1,TRBV6-6,CASSYGGDTEAFF
TRBJ2-5,TRBV28,CASSSLAGGIGETQYF
TRBJ1-5,TRBV5-6,CASSFGFSNQPQHF
TRBJ1-1,TRBV6-5,CASSSQQGGTEAFF
TRBJ1-4,TRBV7-9,CASSLRQLNEKLFF
TRBJ1-1,TRBV14,CASSLGTGAPANTEAFF
TRBJ1-2,TRBV14,CASSQSGVHGYTF
TRBJ1-1,TRBV18,CASSLWTEKNTEDFF
TRBJ2-1,TRBV29-1,CSVARDSDNEQFF
TRBJ1-2,TRBV18,CASSPGGGGAGYTF
TRBJ2-3,TRBV18,CASSPGQGSTDTQYF
TRBJ1-1,TRBV2,CASSTRTGTYNTEAFF
TRBJ2-7,TRBV2,CARARDREAGEQYF
TRBJ2-3,TRBV9,CASSAPGLVAQYF
TRBJ2-5,TRBV7-7,CASSAGQEGETQYF
TRBJ2-7,TRBV5-6,CASSPPPQGWNEQYF
TRBJ2-7,TRBV7-8,CASSFELNYEQYF
TRBJ2-3,TRBV11-3,CASSLDQPLAGGTDTQYF
TRBJ2-7,TRBV7-8,CASSLAGDRAYEQYF
TRBJ2-7,TRBV29-1,CSVERTDF
TRBJ1-1,TRBV2,CASAVNTEAFF
TRBJ1-1,TRBV7-6,CASSAAGGNTEAFF
TRBJ1-1,TRBV9,CASSIGQGSTEAFF
TRBJ1-3,TRBV28,CASTKGLSGNTIYF
TRBJ1-5,TRBV6-1,CASTQESGTNQPQHF
TRBJ2-2,TRBV13,CASSPRDRDPENTGELFF
TRBJ1-1,TRBV4-1,CASSQDRRGWRAFF
TRBJ2-5,TRBV6-1,CASSANRGFTQETQYF
TRBJ1-3,TRBV4-1,CASSQGDRGFQAYSTIYF
TRBJ1-1,TRBV11-2,CASSLGQGNTEAFF
TRBJ2-7,TRBV7-9,CASSPDLGWERGNAYEQYF
TRBJ1-6,TRBV6-6,CASTQGHGSSPLHF
TRBJ2-3,TRBV6-1,CASRDRGRTDTQYF
TRBJ1-2,TRBV6-1,CASSPSRGGHGYTF
TRBJ2-7,TRBV7-6,CASSQGTPLPYEQYF
TRBJ2-7,TRBV4-3,CASSQDFYEGGFSYEQYF
TRBJ2-7,TRBV15,CATSREVRQGYEQYF
TRBJ2-7,TRBV11-2,CASSLVSVWQYF